This is a list of T cell receptor beta chains from one sample in a study of post-analysis software for immune sequencing data. TCRdb itself ran the PCR reads through MiXCR, one entry per CDR3 protein. The sample records 170,000 or so distinct CDR3 sequences, around 30% being singletons. Sequenced: blood. These receptors were collected from a girl aged 5-17 years with multiple sclerosis. The CDR3 runs from the conserved cysteine through the conserved F or W. D genes are given only for firm matches. Clone size is shown for a subset of rows, as once, few, many or a class of expanded clone.

cdr3_aa cdr3_nt d_call v_call clone_size j_call
CASSISGRGSYEQYF TGTGCCAGTAGTATTTCGGGAAGGGGATCCTACGAGCAGTACTTC - TRBV19 - TRBJ2-7
CASSRQGAEKLFF TGCGCCAGCAGCCGCCAGGGGGCCGAAAAACTGTTTTTT TRBD1 TRBV4-1 few TRBJ1-4
CASGVDQTALHF TGTGCCAGCGGAGTCGACCAGACGGCCCTCCACTTT - TRBV28 few TRBJ1-6
CASSLGTQGANYGYTF TGTGCCAGCAGCTTGGGTACACAGGGGGCTAACTATGGCTACACCTTC TRBD1 TRBV7-9 many TRBJ1-2
CSAPWTGADTEAFF TGCAGTGCTCCTTGGACAGGGGCCGACACTGAAGCTTTCTTT TRBD1 TRBV20-1 - TRBJ1-1
CRGAGTANLNTEAFF TGCAGGGGGGCCGGGACAGCGAATTTGAACACTGAAGCTTTCTTT TRBD1 TRBV20-1 - TRBJ1-1
CASSPPGGSRMDEQYF TGTGCCAGCAGCCCCCCCGGGGGGTCACGGATGGATGAGCAGTACTTC TRBD2 TRBV28 - TRBJ2-5
CASSLSDRVTEQYF TGTGCCAGCAGTTTATCGGACAGGGTGACCGAGCAGTACTTC TRBD1 TRBV27 many TRBJ2-7
CASSLDRGTDTQYF TGTGCCAGCAGCCTCGACAGGGGCACAGATACGCAGTATTTT TRBD1 TRBV5-1 many TRBJ2-3
CASSPGGTGSPYEQYF TGTGCCAGCAGCCCCGGCGGGACAGGGTCTCCCTACGAGCAGTACTTC TRBD1 TRBV6-6 - TRBJ2-7
CASSDTGIDEQFF TGTGCCAGCTCAGATACAGGGATCGATGAGCAGTTCTTC - TRBV18 many TRBJ2-1
CASSATGGGTEAFF TGTGCCAGCAGTGCCACAGGGGGCGGCACTGAAGCTTTCTTT TRBD1 TRBV2 - TRBJ1-1
CASGLPSPDREDTQYF TGTGCTAGTGGTTTGCCCTCCCCAGACAGGGAAGATACGCAGTATTTT TRBD1 TRBV12-5 - TRBJ2-3
CASGLSPSSSDTQYF TGTGCTAGTGGTTTGTCCCCTAGCAGCTCAGATACGCAGTATTTT - TRBV12-5 few TRBJ2-3
CASSLGGIDTGANVLTF TGTGCCAGCAGTTTGGGTGGCATAGATACCGGGGCCAACGTCCTGACTTTC - TRBV12-3/TRBV12-4 few TRBJ2-6
CASSIFPAPYEQYF TGTGCCAGCAGTATCTTTCCCGCCCCATACGAGCAGTACTTC - TRBV6-5 many TRBJ2-7
CASSELAGDTQYF TGTGCCAGCAGTGAATTGGCGGGGGATACGCAGTATTTT - TRBV6-4 - TRBJ2-3
CASSLGMDRVNYGYTF TGCGCCAGCAGCTTGGGGATGGACAGGGTGAACTATGGCTACACCTTC TRBD1 TRBV5-1 few TRBJ1-2
CASSQDWGGSGYTF TGTGCCAGCAGCCAAGATTGGGGAGGGAGCGGCTACACCTTC - TRBV3-1 - TRBJ1-2
CSAALPRDTEAFF TGCAGCGCTGCGCTACCCAGGGACACTGAAGCTTTCTTT - TRBV29-1 - TRBJ1-1
CASSRTAGNTTYF TGTGCCAGCAGTCGGACGGCTGGAAACACCACATATTTT - TRBV12-3/TRBV12-4 - TRBJ1-3
CASSSAWTQYF TGTGCCAGCAGTTCCGCTTGGACCCAGTACTTC - TRBV28 many TRBJ2-5
CASRLGAGGALELYF TGTGCCAGCAGACTGGGGGCAGGGGGGGCTTTGGAGCTGTACTTC - TRBV6-5 few TRBJ2-5
CASSPLGRSTDTQYF TGTGCCAGCAGCCCCCTGGGGCGCAGCACAGATACGCAGTATTTT - TRBV14 - TRBJ2-3
CSGSGTNQPQHF TGCAGCGGCTCAGGTACCAATCAGCCCCAGCATTTT - TRBV20-1 many TRBJ1-5
CASSRPDGGIYGYTF TGTGCCAGCAGCCGACCGGACGGGGGCATCTATGGCTACACCTTC - TRBV14 - TRBJ1-2
CASSKPSGTHSYEQYF TGTGCCAGCAGCAAACCTAGTGGGACTCATTCCTACGAGCAGTACTTC - TRBV21-1 many TRBJ2-7
CASQKYGNTEAFF TGTGCCAGCCAAAAGTACGGGAACACTGAAGCTTTCTTT - TRBV27 few TRBJ1-1
CASSFTRGQGVHEQYF TGTGCCAGCAGTTTCACCCGAGGACAGGGGGTCCACGAGCAGTACTTC TRBD1 TRBV12-3/TRBV12-4 few TRBJ2-7
CASRTLTAGANVLTF TGTGCCAGCAGGACCTTAACGGCCGGGGCCAACGTCCTGACTTTC - TRBV6-1 few TRBJ2-6
CASSSTYRGPVYGYTF TGTGCCAGCAGCTCTACGTACAGGGGGCCTGTGTATGGCTACACCTTC TRBD1 TRBV7-3 many TRBJ1-2
CSVGAGAYGYTF TGCAGTGTAGGCGCGGGGGCCTATGGCTACACCTTC - TRBV20-1 few TRBJ1-2
CSARGTSTDTQYF TGCAGTGCTAGGGGGACTAGCACAGATACGCAGTATTTT - TRBV20-1 many TRBJ2-3
CASSGSTGSNQPQHF TGTGCCAGCAGTGGCTCCACAGGGAGCAATCAGCCCCAGCATTTT - TRBV25-1 - TRBJ1-5
CASSLLAYSRVEYEQHF TGTGCCAGCAGCTTATTGGCGTATTCGAGGGTAGAGTACGAGCAGCACTTC - TRBV7-8 - TRBJ2-7
CATSRAREGLNTEAFF TGTGCCACCAGCAGGGCCCGAGAGGGCCTGAACACTGAAGCTTTCTTT - TRBV15 - TRBJ1-1
CASSLLQVEGWSVGYTF TGTGCCAGCAGTCTCCTACAGGTAGAGGGGTGGTCTGTTGGCTACACCTTC - TRBV6-1 - TRBJ1-2
CSARDSGQTQETQYF TGCAGTGCTAGAGATTCCGGACAGACCCAAGAGACCCAGTACTTC - TRBV20-1 - TRBJ2-5
CASSPASHNEQFF TGTGCCAGCAGTCCCGCATCCCACAATGAGCAGTTCTTC - TRBV27 - TRBJ2-1
CSVEGLAVNTGERFF TGCAGCGTTGAAGGACTAGCGGTGAACACCGGGGAGCGGTTTTTT TRBD2 TRBV29-1 - TRBJ2-2
CASVGGQGEKLFF TGTGCCAGCGTTGGGGGACAGGGTGAAAAACTGTTTTTT TRBD1 TRBV12-3/TRBV12-4 many TRBJ1-4
CASRTAQLSYNEQFF TGTGCCAGCAGAACCGCCCAGCTCTCCTACAATGAGCAGTTCTTC - TRBV27 many TRBJ2-1
CASSSNLGLGGGIQYF TGTGCCAGCAGCTCTAACCTGGGGTTGGGGGGCGGCATTCAGTACTTC - TRBV7-2 few TRBJ2-4
CASREEAEAFF TGTGCCAGCAGAGAAGAGGCTGAAGCTTTCTTT - TRBV7-9 few TRBJ1-1
CASSLVLGQDNEQFF TGTGCCAGCAGTTTAGTCTTGGGACAGGACAATGAGCAGTTCTTC TRBD1 TRBV28 few TRBJ2-1
CASKTGSSYNEQFF TGTGCCAGCAAGACAGGGAGCTCCTACAATGAGCAGTTCTTC TRBD1 TRBV7-9 many TRBJ2-1
CASSLSEQYF TGCGCCAGCAGCTTGAGCGAGCAGTACTTC - TRBV5-1 many TRBJ2-7
CASSLKRDRGMEQYF TGTGCCAGCAGCCTTAAGAGGGACAGGGGAATGGAGCAGTACTTC TRBD1 TRBV7-2 many TRBJ2-7
CAISLAGVTYEQYF TGTGCCATCAGTTTAGCGGGAGTCACCTACGAGCAGTACTTC TRBD2 TRBV10-3 medium-sized TRBJ2-7
CASSPSRLAGPSYEQYF TGTGCCAGCAGTCCCTCCCGACTAGCGGGGCCCTCCTACGAGCAGTACTTC TRBD2 TRBV6-1 once TRBJ2-7
CASSHLTSAIYEQYF TGTGCCAGCAGCCACCTGACTAGCGCGATATACGAGCAGTACTTC TRBD2 TRBV14 many TRBJ2-7
CACSQETQVLGGYTF TGCGCCTGCAGCCAAGAGACGCAGGTTTTAGGTGGCTACACCTTC - TRBV4-1 - TRBJ1-2
CASSPTGSDIQYF TGTGCCAGCTCACCCACGGGGTCGGACATTCAGTACTTC - TRBV18 many TRBJ2-4
CSVEDRVVYGYTF TGCAGCGTTGAAGATCGAGTTGTCTATGGCTACACCTTC - TRBV29-1 many TRBJ1-2
CVSSRTGTSGMETQYF TGCGTCAGCAGCCGGACGGGGACTAGCGGGATGGAGACCCAGTACTTC TRBD2 TRBV5-1 - TRBJ2-5
CASRGLAGYNEQFF TGTGCCAGCAGAGGACTAGCGGGGTACAATGAGCAGTTCTTC TRBD2 TRBV12-3/TRBV12-4 many TRBJ2-1
CASSLSGEVYNEQFF TGTGCCAGCAGCTTATCGGGAGAGGTCTACAATGAGCAGTTCTTC - TRBV5-6 many TRBJ2-1